A single sample gave rise to the 17 T cell receptor beta chains below, sequenced in a study of cytomegalovirus exposure and HLA in healthy donors. The PCR was carried out with 60 Vbeta primers and 13 Jbeta primers. Some clones are missing from TCRdb's copy, which holds only in-frame ones; the method was immunoSEQ multiplex PCR. The sample holds about 160,000 clones; 70% to 80% are singletons and the top ten take more than 3.5%. Sequenced sample: PBMCs. All receptors derive from a man between 40 and 49 years old in good health and CMV-seronegative.

Remarks on this clone: The identical CDR3 is also encoded by other nucleotide sequences in the sample. The V call is TRBV4-2, the J call TRBJ2-2; possibly TRBD2 for D (5 bases). The CDR3 is 16 residues long. V was cut by 4 bases and J by 1 base, with 13 bases left in between. Germline CDR1 and CDR2: LGHNA and YNFKEQ. CDR3 sequence (DNA): TGTGCCAGCAGCCCTCCTTCGGGAAGGAACACCGGGGAGCTGTTTTTT. This codes for CASSPPSGRNTGELFF.

This clone was counted between two and nine times. The chain links TRBV6-1 to TRBJ2-7; 8 nucleotides match TRBD2. Germline V gene data show CDR1 as MNHNS and CDR2 as SASEGT. V trimming: 2 bases; J trimming: 1 base; junction bases outside the gene matches: 4. This CDR3 spans 15 amino acids. This CDR3 reads CASSEPGLGSYEQYF. CDR3 DNA: TGTGCCAGCAGTGAACCGGGACTAGGGTCCTACGAGCAGTACTTC.

This chain joins TRBV27 and TRBJ2-3; 7 bases match TRBD2. Germline V CDR1 and CDR2: MNHEY, SMNVEV (reference sequence). V lost 5 bases and J lost 2; bases outside the gene matches: 10. This CDR3 comprises 16 residues. CDR3 residues: CASSQLARRPTDTQYF. The CDR3 nucleotides read TGTGCCAGCAGTCAACTAGCGAGACGACCCACAGATACGCAGTATTTT.

The chain links TRBV5-1 to TRBJ2-7; TRBD2 matches 7 bases. The CDR3 runs to 16 residues. The V and J ends lost 0 bases and 5 bases, in that order; junction bases with no gene match: 11. The V gene's germline CDR1 is SGHRS and CDR2 YFSETQ. The CDR3 protein is CASSLAGGKGSNEQYF. In nucleotides, the CDR3 is TGCGCCAGCAGCTTGGCGGGGGGTAAGGGGTCCAACGAGCAGTACTTC.

This clone was seen only once. The chain uses TRBV2 and TRBJ2-7; possibly TRBD2 for D (5 bases). The CDR3 is 14 amino acids. Trimming cost V 3 bases and J 2 bases, with 11 bases left between them. The germline V gene encodes CDR1 SNHLY and CDR2 FYNNEI. In DNA, the CDR3 is TGTGCCAGCAGTGACCAAGAGGGCACCTACGAGCAGTACTTC. Translation gives CASSDQEGTYEQYF.

The V call is TRBV21-1, the J call TRBJ1-1; the DNA was not used to check the table's D call, TRBD1. TRBV21-1 is designated a pseudogene. CDR3 length equals 13 residues. The CDR3 DNA follows: TGTGCCAGCTGTCCAGGGGTGAACACTGAAGCTTTCTTT. This codes for CASCPGVNTEAFF.

The chain joins TRBV7-2 to TRBJ1-5; D possibly corresponds to TRBD1 (5 bases). The V end was cut by 1 base, the J end by 8 bases, with 12 bases between. The length of the CDR3 is 14 residues. Germline V gene lookup returns CDR1 SGHTA and CDR2 FQGNSA. The CDR3 DNA follows: TGTGCCAGCAGCTTAGGTTCAGGACAAAAGCCCCAGCATTTT. It yields the protein CASSLGSGQKPQHF.

The genes are TRBV6-5 and TRBJ2-7; 10 positions agree with TRBD1. Looked up from germline, CDR1 is MNHEY and CDR2 is SVGAGI. V lost 2 bases, J lost 5 bases, and 3 bases stayed unmatched. The CDR3 spans 14 residues. The CDR3 region is CASSYAGQGNEQYF. CDR3 coding DNA: TGTGCCAGCAGTTACGCGGGACAGGGGAACGAGCAGTACTTC.

The V and J genes are TRBV9 and TRBJ2-5; 8 bases are shared with TRBD2. Germline V gives CDR1 SGDLS, CDR2 YYNGEE. This CDR3 has 15 residues. V gave up 0 bases and J gave up 6 bases; unmatched junction bases: 7. The CDR3 loop is CASSVDPGGLQTQYF. CDR3 bases: TGTGCCAGCAGCGTAGATCCGGGGGGGCTTCAGACCCAGTACTTC.

The chain has TRBV28 and TRBJ2-3; TRBD1 aligns across 8 bases. V was pared by 6 bases and J by 6 bases, with 5 bases of the junction left unmatched. This CDR3 has 13 amino acids. Germline V gives CDR1 MDHEN, CDR2 SYDVKM. CDR3 in amino acids: CASSITGGDTQYF. The CDR3, as DNA: TGTGCCAGCAGCATTACAGGGGGGGATACGCAGTATTTT.

The J gene is TRBJ1-6, the V gene TRBV6-5; D not certain. The CDR3 is 14 amino acids. Germline V gene lookup returns CDR1 MNHEY and CDR2 SVGAGI. V was pared by 4 bases and J by 6 bases, with 10 bases between. The CDR3 DNA sequence: TGTGCCAGCAGTTTACAGCTTTTTAATTCACCCCTCCACTTT. Protein product: CASSLQLFNSPLHF.

The chain recombines TRBV2 with TRBJ1-6; D not resolved. V lost 6 bases, J lost 7 bases, and 10 bases lay in between. Germline V gives CDR1 SNHLY, CDR2 FYNNEI. This CDR3 region has 13 residues. CDR3 coding DNA: TGTGCCAGCAGGGAGACGGAGAATTCACCCCTCCACTTT. Translation gives CASRETENSPLHF.

The chain joins TRBV29-1 to TRBJ1-4; TRBD1 aligns across 9 bases. V shed 7 bases, J shed 7 bases, and the junction held 13 bases outside the gene matches. The CDR3 sequence is 15 residues long. Germline-derived CDR1 and CDR2 are SQVTM and ANQGSEA. The CDR3: CSARRRGQGSEKLFF. The CDR3 nucleotides are TGCAGCGCCCGACGCAGGGGACAGGGAAGTGAAAAACTGTTTTTT.

The CDR3 loop is CASSPSVPEQYF. For the CDR3, the DNA is TGTGCCAGCAGCCCCTCTGTCCCCGAGCAGTACTTC. This chain uses TRBV7-8 with TRBJ2-5, with D unclear. The DNA end is a closer match to TRBJ2-7, so the J assignment may be wrong. This CDR3 comprises 12 residues. Germline V CDR1 and CDR2: SGHVS, FQNEAQ.

Only one count was recorded for this clone. The chain employs TRBV5-5 and TRBJ2-7, with D possibly being TRBD1 (6 bases). Trimming removed 4 bases from V and 2 bases from J, with 16 bases in between. CDR1 and CDR2 from the germline V gene are SGHKS and YYEKEE (reference sequence). The CDR3 has 15 amino acids. CDR3 DNA sequence: TGTGCCAGCAGCCCCCTTACAGGGCAGACCTACGAGCAGTACTTC. This encodes CASSPLTGQTYEQYF.

CDR3 DNA sequence: TGCGCCAGCAGCTTGGACGGGGGGGCCGATAATGAGCAGTTCTTC. As protein: CASSLDGGADNEQFF. The chain has TRBV5-1 and TRBJ2-1; 8 nucleotides agree with TRBD2. This CDR3 spans 15 amino acids. The germline CDR1 and CDR2 sequences are SGHRS and YFSETQ. V shed 0 bases, J shed 7 bases, and the junction held 6 bases outside the gene matches.

The chain employs TRBV9 and TRBJ2-1; 12 nucleotides agree with TRBD2. V lost 2 bases to trimming and J lost 2 bases; unmatched junction nucleotides: 5. The CDR3 spans 17 residues. Germline CDR1 is SGDLS and CDR2 is YYNGEE. In nucleotides, the CDR3 is TGTGCCAGCAGCGTCCCAACTAGCGGGGGGACCTACAATGAGCAGTTCTTC. As protein: CASSVPTSGGTYNEQFF.